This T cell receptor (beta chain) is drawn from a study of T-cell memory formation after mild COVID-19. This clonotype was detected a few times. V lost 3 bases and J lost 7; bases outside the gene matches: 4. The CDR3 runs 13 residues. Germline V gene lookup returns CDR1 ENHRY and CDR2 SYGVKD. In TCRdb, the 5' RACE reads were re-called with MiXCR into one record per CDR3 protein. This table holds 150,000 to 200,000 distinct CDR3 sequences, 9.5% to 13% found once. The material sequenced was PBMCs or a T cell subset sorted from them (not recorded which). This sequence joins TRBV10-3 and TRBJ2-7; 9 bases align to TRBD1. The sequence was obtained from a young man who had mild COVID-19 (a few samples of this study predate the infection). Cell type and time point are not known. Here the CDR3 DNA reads TGTGCCATCAGTGAACAGGGGGCGTTGGAGCAGTACTTC. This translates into CAISEQGALEQYF.